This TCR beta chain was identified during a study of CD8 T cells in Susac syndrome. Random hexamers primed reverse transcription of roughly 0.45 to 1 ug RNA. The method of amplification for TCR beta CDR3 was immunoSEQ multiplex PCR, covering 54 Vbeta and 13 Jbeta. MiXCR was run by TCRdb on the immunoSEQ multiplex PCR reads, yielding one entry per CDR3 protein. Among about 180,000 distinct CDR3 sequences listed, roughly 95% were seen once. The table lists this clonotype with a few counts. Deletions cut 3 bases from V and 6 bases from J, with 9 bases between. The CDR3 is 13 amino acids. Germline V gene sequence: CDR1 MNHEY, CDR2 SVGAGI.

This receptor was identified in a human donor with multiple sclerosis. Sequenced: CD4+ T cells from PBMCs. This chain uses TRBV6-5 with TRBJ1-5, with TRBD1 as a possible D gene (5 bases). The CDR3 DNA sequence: TGTGCCAGCAGTTATGGGGACGGTCAGCCCCAGCATTTT. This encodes CASSYGDGQPQHF.